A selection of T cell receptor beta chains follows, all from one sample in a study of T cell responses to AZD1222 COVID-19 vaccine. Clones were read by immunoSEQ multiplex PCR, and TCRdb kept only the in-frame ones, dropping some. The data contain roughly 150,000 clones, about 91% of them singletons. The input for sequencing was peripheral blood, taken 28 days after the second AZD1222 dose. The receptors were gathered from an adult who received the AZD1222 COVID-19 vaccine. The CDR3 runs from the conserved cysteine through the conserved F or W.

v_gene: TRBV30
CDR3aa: CAWRRLLAFF

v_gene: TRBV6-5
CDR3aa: CASSVGRTEAFF

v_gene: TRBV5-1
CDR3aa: CASSLDGKPYNEQFF

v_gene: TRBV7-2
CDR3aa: CASSRTGLAVTYTDTQYF

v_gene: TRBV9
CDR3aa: CASSVALGSGRSYNEQFF

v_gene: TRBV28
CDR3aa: CASRQADRVNQPQHF

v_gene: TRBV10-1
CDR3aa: CASRRAAMDTEAFF

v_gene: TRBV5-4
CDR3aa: CASSLFFYGYTF

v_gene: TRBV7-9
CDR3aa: CASSGGWGYEKLFF

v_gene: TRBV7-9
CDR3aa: CASSPLRGRGRLTEAFF

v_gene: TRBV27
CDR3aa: CASSTEGRGQYF

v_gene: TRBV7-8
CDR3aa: CASSLGIGGRNTEAFF

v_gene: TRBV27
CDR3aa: CASSPIVNREDTEAFF

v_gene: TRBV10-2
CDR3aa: CASSESLLAGEHEQYF

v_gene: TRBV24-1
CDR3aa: CATSDLGSGGRETQYF

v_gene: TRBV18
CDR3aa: CASSQTEGRPVGELFF

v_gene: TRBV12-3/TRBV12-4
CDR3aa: CASSGGSYGYTF

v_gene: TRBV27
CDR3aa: CASSFQGARETQYF

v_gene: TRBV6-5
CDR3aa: CASDRGTDEKLFF

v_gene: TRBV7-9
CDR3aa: CASSLAWDGPTNEKLFF

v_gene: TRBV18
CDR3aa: CASSPFDKPNQPQHF

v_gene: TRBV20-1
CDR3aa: CSASPSRYYNEQFF

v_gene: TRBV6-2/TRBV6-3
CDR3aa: CASSYSGHRVRVDYGYTF

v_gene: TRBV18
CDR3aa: CASSPRGRETNEKLFF

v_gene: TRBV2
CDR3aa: CASREGQIYGYTF

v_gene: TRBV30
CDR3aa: CAWSQGVSGNTIYF

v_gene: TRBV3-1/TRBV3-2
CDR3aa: CASRPPDREYTGELFF

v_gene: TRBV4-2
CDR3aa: CASSLGTGRNEQFF

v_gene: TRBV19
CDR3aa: CASSEGQFVWSRTGPSSGNTIYF

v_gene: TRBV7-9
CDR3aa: CASSEGLAASYEQYF

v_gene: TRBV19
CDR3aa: CASSDPANTGELFF

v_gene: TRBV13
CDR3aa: CASSPPQGDTGELFF

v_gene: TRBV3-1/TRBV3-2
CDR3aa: CASSQETGYSGNTIYF

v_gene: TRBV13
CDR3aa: CASSARQGRTGELFF

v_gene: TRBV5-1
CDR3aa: CASRYGQGVTEAFF

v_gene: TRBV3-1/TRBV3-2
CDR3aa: CASSRVSGRRETQYF

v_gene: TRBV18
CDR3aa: CASSPPAKPETQYF

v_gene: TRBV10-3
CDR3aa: CAISEAGQGSQEKLFF

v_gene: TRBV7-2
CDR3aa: CASSFGRDTEAFF

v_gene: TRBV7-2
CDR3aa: CASSLWGSMNTEAFF

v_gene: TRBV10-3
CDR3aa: CATKPYENQPQHF

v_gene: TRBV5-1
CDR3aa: CASRLSGGYTDTQYF

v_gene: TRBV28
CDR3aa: CASSLQTSGNTIYF

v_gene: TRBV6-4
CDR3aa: CASRTSGRSTGELFF

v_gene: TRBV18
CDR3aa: CASSPGALWQTQYF

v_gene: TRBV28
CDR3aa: CASSSGRGLNTEAFF

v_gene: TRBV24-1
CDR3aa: CATSDWTGGHGYTF

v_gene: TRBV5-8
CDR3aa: CASSFLGVIRLLNTEAFF

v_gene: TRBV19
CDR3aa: CASSMALHRYSTQYF

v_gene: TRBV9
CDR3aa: CASSVDVMAGTYGYTF

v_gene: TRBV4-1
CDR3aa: CASSRDRDATNEKLFF

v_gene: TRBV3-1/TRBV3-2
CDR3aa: CASSQGTSGIYEQYF

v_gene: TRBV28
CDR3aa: CASSFGDRGETQYF

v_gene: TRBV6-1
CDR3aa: CASSDRVRGGNQPQHF

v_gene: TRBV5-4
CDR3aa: CASRAGRNTEAFF